This entry describes one TCR beta chain. This specimen belongs to a study of OX40 agonist ivuxolimab in advanced cancers. Study details: Patients received intravenous ivuxolimab every 2 weeks at 0.01 to 10 mg/kg.

V was pared by 2 bases and J by 6 bases, with 8 bases of the junction left unmatched. Germline assignment: CDR1 SGDLS and CDR2 YYNGEE. CDR3 size: 15 residues. Produced via immunoSEQ multiplex PCR; TCRdb's table is partial and in-frame only. There are about 63,000 clones in the sample; about four fifths occur only once, and roughly 1% lies in the top ten. This specimen consisted of CD4+ or CD8+ T cells sorted from blood, obtained in a trial of the OX40 agonist ivuxolimab. V usage is TRBV9 and J usage is TRBJ1-2; 9 bases align to TRBD1. This sequence was found in an adult with an advanced solid tumor such as melanoma, head and neck, liver or kidney cancer. CDR3 protein: CASSVGGQGSDGYTF. DNA for the CDR3: TGTGCCAGCAGCGTGGGAGGACAGGGGAGTGATGGCTACACCTTC.